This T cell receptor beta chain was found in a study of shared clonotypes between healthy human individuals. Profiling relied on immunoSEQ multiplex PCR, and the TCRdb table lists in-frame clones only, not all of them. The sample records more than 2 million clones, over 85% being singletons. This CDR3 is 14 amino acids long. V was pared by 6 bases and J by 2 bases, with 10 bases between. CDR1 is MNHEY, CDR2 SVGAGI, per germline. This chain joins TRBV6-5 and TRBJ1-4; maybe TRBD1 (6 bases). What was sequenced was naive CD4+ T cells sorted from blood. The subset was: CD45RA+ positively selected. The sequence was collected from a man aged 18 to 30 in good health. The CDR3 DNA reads TGTGCCAGCAGCCACAGGGAGACTAATGAAAAACTGTTTTTT. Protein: CASSHRETNEKLFF.